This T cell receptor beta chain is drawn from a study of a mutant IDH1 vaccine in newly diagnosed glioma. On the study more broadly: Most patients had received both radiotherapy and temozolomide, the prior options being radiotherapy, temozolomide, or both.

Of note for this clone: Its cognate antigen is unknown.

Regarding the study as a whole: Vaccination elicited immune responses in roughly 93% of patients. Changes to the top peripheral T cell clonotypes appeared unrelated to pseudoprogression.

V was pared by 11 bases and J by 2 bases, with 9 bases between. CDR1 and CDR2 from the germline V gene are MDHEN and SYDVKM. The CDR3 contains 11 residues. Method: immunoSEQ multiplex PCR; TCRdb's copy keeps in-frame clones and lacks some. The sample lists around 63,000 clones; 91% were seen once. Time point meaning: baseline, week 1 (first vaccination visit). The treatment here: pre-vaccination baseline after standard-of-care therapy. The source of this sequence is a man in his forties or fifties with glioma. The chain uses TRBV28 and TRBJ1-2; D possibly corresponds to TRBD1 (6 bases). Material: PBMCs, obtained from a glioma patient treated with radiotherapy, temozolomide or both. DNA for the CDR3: TGTGCCGCCGGACAGAACTATGGCTACACCTTC. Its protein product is CAAGQNYGYTF.